The present T cell receptor beta chain was sequenced within a study of blood T cells in healthy people across ages. V was clipped by 2 bases and J by 5 bases, with 8 bases between them. Germline V lookup: CDR1 SGHNT, CDR2 YENEEA. CDR3 size: 13 residues. Combining a sample-barcoded 5' primer with a J-beta primer mix, a second PCR ran for roughly 6 to 11 cycles. One entry per CDR3 protein results from TCRdb running MiXCR on the 5' RACE reads. The table includes more than 1 million distinct CDR3 sequences, under 55% detected once. Sequencing was carried out using blood. This sequence originates from a woman in her sixties or seventies in good health. This chain uses TRBV11-3 with TRBJ2-3; D unresolved. This CDR3 is CASSLSWQDTQYF. As DNA, the CDR3 is TGTGCCAGCAGCTTATCCTGGCAAGATACGCAGTATTTT.